The sequence of this TCR beta chain was determined in a study of T cells in Graves' hyperthyroidism and ophthalmopathy. This clonotype was observed at least ten times. The antigen is undetermined. Study-wide results and caveats: A 13 V-J signature model discriminated ophthalmopathy versus stable hyperthyroidism.

Every diagnosis used clinical symptoms, serum thyroxine and TRAb, thyroid ultrasound and orbital computed tomography. In germline, CDR1 is MDHEN, CDR2 SYDVKM. With V trimmed by 4 bases and J by 8 bases, 6 bases remained unmatched. This CDR3 has 13 amino acids. TCR beta CDR3 sequences were amplified from RNA transcripts. In the first-round RT-PCR of the TCR CDR3, the HTBI primer set was used. TCRdb ran MiXCR on the multiplex PCR reads and lists one entry per CDR3 protein. The sample holds about 560,000 distinct CDR3 sequences, 12% to 15% seen once. The sample was blood. This TCR was sampled from a woman aged 40 to 50 with Graves' hyperthyroidism. The chain recombines TRBV28 with TRBJ1-2; TRBD1 matches at 8 bases. The DNA of the CDR3 is TGTGCCAGCAGTTCGGGACAGGAAAGGGGCTACACCTTC. Translated, it gives CASSSGQERGYTF.